The source of this T cell receptor (beta chain) is a study of early T cells in non-severe SARS-CoV-2 infection. The CDR3 contains 13 residues. The germline V and J ends were trimmed by 4 bases and 7 bases, with 11 bases remaining between them. Germline loops: CDR1 ENHRY, CDR2 SYGVKD. This clonotype was found many times. TCRdb used MiXCR to reprocess the 5' RACE reads, holding one entry per CDR3 protein. The sample holds 40,000 or so distinct CDR3 sequences, under 14% seen once. This clonotype was sampled from an adult who was a healthcare worker with PCR-confirmed SARS-CoV-2 infection or an uninfected control (not recorded which). Sample: whole blood. The chain combines TRBV10-3 with TRBJ2-1; D perhaps matches TRBD2 (6 bases). The DNA for the CDR3 is TGTGCCATCAGTGCCCCTAGCGCGAATGAGCAGTTCTTC. It specifies CAISAPSANEQFF.